This TCR beta chain appears in the sequencing data of a study of regulatory T cells in long-lasting Graves disease. Construction of TCR beta libraries relied on iRepertoire HTBI primers and on Arm-PCR targeting CDR3 regions. In the original processing: Identification yielded around 58 TRBV and 13 to 15 TRBJ segments across samples. TCRdb reanalysed the multiplex PCR reads using MiXCR and keeps one entry per CDR3 protein. The V and J calls here are based on TCRdb, not the publication. The sample has roughly 470,000 distinct CDR3 sequences, less than 25% seen once. Time point defined: persistent/refractory GD, antithyroid drugs over 5 years with positive TRAb. PBMC-derived RNA was used for the TCR library. In each case, Graves' disease was diagnosed per American Thyroid Association guidelines. This CDR3 is 13 amino acids long. Germline-derived CDR1 and CDR2 are DFQATT and SNEGSKA (reference sequence).

As to this clonotype: An end of the junction does not agree with germline; a read error may underlie this.

This sequence joins TRBV20-1 and TRBJ2-5; the match to TRBD1 covers 7 bases. The clonotype comes from a female donor with Graves disease. This specimen consisted of peripheral blood mononuclear cells (PBMCs), obtained when the disease was refractory, from a patient treated with antithyroid drugs. The CDR3 loop reads CSAREGGQVTQYF. CDR3 bases: TGCAGTGCTAGAGAAGGGGGCCAAGTGACCCAGTACTTC.